Detailed here is one TCR beta chain. This table comes from immunoSEQ multiplex PCR, and its TCRdb copy is limited to in-frame clones, with some not included. Of 55,000 to 90,000 clones in the sample, approximately 84% were seen once. This sample was taken from a study of control samples from healthy donors and cancer patients. CDR3 length: 16 residues. Germline V lookup: CDR1 LNHDA, CDR2 SQIVND (reference sequence). V shed 4 bases and J shed 2 bases, with 18 bases lying between them. V usage is TRBV19 and J usage is TRBJ2-7, with unresolved D. The clonotype was recovered from a man aged 50 or older in good health. The material sequenced was blood. The DNA for the CDR3 is TGTGCCAGTAGTAAGACCAAACTTCTCAGCACCTACGAGCAGTACTTC. Protein product: CASSKTKLLSTYEQYF.